Listed below are T cell receptor beta chains from one sample, sequenced in a study of T cell repertoires in cytomegalovirus infection. TCRdb independently ran MiXCR on the reads; one entry per CDR3 protein. The repertoire includes 480,000 or so distinct CDR3 sequences, 11% of them detected once, and about 10% sits in the top ten. The specimen sequenced was PBMCs. The origin of the receptors is a human donor in good health (CMV status not recorded). Some clones in this sample may be carry-over from other donors' samples. Both conserved end residues are part of each CDR3. Fields, in order: D gene, clone size, V gene, J gene, CDR3 protein, CDR3 DNA. The D gene is left open where the match is weak. Rows give clone size only sometimes, using once, few, many, or a class for an expanded clone.

d_call: TRBD1; clone_size: many; v_call: TRBV19; j_call: TRBJ2-3; cdr3_aa: CASSSSHRGSTDTQYF; cdr3_nt: TGTGCCAGTAGTTCCTCTCACAGGGGCAGCACAGATACGCAGTATTTT
d_call: NA; clone_size: NA; v_call: TRBV20-1; j_call: TRBJ2-1; cdr3_aa: CSALYGSAPSNEQFF; cdr3_nt: TGCAGTGCTCTCTATGGGTCCGCTCCTAGCAATGAGCAGTTCTTC
d_call: NA; clone_size: many; v_call: TRBV12-3/TRBV12-4; j_call: TRBJ2-6; cdr3_aa: CASRQGGNGANVLTF; cdr3_nt: TGTGCCAGCAGGCAAGGGGGTAATGGGGCCAACGTCCTGACTTTC
d_call: NA; clone_size: many; v_call: TRBV5-5; j_call: TRBJ2-5; cdr3_aa: CASNRGSPKETQYF; cdr3_nt: TGTGCCAGCAACAGAGGGAGCCCCAAAGAGACCCAGTACTTC
d_call: TRBD1; clone_size: many; v_call: TRBV12-3/TRBV12-4; j_call: TRBJ2-7; cdr3_aa: CASTTGQGLYEQYF; cdr3_nt: TGTGCCAGCACCACGGGACAGGGGCTATACGAGCAGTACTTC
d_call: TRBD1; clone_size: many; v_call: TRBV6-2/TRBV6-3; j_call: TRBJ2-7; cdr3_aa: CASLPGQGRREQYF; cdr3_nt: TGTGCCAGCCTACCGGGACAGGGGCGTCGAGAGCAGTACTTC
d_call: TRBD1; clone_size: many; v_call: TRBV5-6; j_call: TRBJ1-4; cdr3_aa: CASSYRTGGTFATNEKLFF; cdr3_nt: TGTGCCAGCAGCTACCGAACAGGGGGAACTTTTGCAACTAATGAAAAACTGTTTTTT
d_call: TRBD1; clone_size: many; v_call: TRBV24-1; j_call: TRBJ2-1; cdr3_aa: CATSDSRGIGNEQFF; cdr3_nt: TGTGCCACCAGTGACTCCAGGGGGATAGGCAATGAGCAGTTCTTC
d_call: NA; clone_size: few; v_call: TRBV19; j_call: TRBJ2-4; cdr3_aa: CASRDSPQAKNIQYF; cdr3_nt: TGTGCCAGTCGGGACTCCCCCCAGGCCAAAAACATTCAGTACTTC
d_call: TRBD1; clone_size: many; v_call: TRBV4-1; j_call: TRBJ2-1; cdr3_aa: CASSPGTATYNEQFF; cdr3_nt: TGCGCCAGCAGCCCCGGGACAGCAACCTACAATGAGCAGTTCTTC
d_call: TRBD2; clone_size: many; v_call: TRBV7-3; j_call: TRBJ2-1; cdr3_aa: CASSLSGLAAKRFF; cdr3_nt: TGTGCCAGCAGCTTAAGTGGACTAGCGGCCAAACGGTTCTTC
d_call: NA; clone_size: many; v_call: TRBV18; j_call: TRBJ1-5; cdr3_aa: CASSPPGGQPQHF; cdr3_nt: TGTGCCAGCAGCCCCCCCGGAGGTCAGCCCCAGCATTTT
d_call: NA; clone_size: many; v_call: TRBV11-3; j_call: TRBJ1-1; cdr3_aa: CASSQTRRGEAFF; cdr3_nt: TGTGCCAGCAGCCAGACTAGAAGGGGCGAAGCTTTCTTT